This record concerns one T cell receptor beta chain sequence. The antigen remains undetermined. The sample originates from a study of cytomegalovirus exposure and HLA in healthy donors. Turning to the study itself: Unique TCR beta sequences numbering over 100 million came from around 180 million T cells in an earlier analysis. Genotyping showed approximately 81% of some 400 donors falling in the Caucasian-associated ancestry cluster. General study findings and limits: Across HLA loci, a later analysis found differing TCR association rates, with DRB1 most and HLA-C fewest. Most TCR sequences were uncommon, yet certain public TCRs appeared in many donors.

A multiplex PCR was run with 60 Vbeta primers and 13 Jbeta primers. Sequenced by immunoSEQ multiplex PCR; TCRdb stores in-frame clones only, minus some. The sample has around 190,000 clones, over 70% seen once. Germline V gene sequence: CDR1 SGHTA, CDR2 FQGNSA. The CDR3 totals 13 residues. V dropped 3 bases and J dropped 5 bases, with 10 bases sitting between them. J is TRBJ2-5 and V is TRBV7-2; D is unclear. Sequences were obtained from PBMCs. This clonotype originated in a woman aged 50 to 65 in good health and CMV-seronegative. The CDR3 sequence: CASSFSNGETQYF. The DNA for the CDR3 is TGTGCCAGCAGCTTTTCCAATGGCGAGACCCAGTACTTC.